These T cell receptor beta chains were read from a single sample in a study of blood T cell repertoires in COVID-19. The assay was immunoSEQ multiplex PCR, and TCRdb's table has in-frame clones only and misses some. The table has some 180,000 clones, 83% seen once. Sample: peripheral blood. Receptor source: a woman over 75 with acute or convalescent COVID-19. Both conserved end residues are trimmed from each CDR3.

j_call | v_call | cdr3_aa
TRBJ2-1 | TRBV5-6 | ASSLISNEQF
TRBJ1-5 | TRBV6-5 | ASSLSLSNQPQH
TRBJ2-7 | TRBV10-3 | ATGQGVGEQY
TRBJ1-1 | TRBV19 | ASSHRVNTEAF
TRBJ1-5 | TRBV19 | ASSIGTGRNQPQH
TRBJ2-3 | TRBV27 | ASKVSVLAGYTQY
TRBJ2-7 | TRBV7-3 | ASSPMGGAYEQY
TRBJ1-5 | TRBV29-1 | SVAPQGSNQPQH
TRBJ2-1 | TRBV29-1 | SVWASGREGNEQF
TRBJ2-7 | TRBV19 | ASKEGARSDYEQY
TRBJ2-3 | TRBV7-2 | ASSLAGASWGTDTQY
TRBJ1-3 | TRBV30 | AWSVLGSTIY
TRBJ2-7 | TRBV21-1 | ASSKDRGRHEQY
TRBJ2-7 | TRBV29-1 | SVERDRQY
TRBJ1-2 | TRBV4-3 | ASSQDFTGAYGYT
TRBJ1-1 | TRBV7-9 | ASSLITGATEAF
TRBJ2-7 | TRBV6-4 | ASSVQLAGGDAYEQY
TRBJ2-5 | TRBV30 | AWSVPQRLAGVFASVETQY
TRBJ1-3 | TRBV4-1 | ASSHSPRDNGNTIY
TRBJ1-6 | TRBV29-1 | SVGQGGNSPLH
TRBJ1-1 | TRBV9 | ASSRLGASTEAF
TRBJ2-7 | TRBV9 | ASSAEGRRAHEQY
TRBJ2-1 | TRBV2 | ASSEVRAPGQAQF
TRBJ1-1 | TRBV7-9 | ASSLLTGLNTEAF
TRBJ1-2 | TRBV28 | ASSSTGLNYGYT
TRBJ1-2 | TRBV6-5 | ASSTRQEIYGYT
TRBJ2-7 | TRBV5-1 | ASSPGTGRYEQY
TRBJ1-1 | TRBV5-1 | ASSKNRGNTEAF
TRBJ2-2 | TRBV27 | ASMAGGPIGELF
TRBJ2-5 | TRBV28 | ASSLLGQGETQY
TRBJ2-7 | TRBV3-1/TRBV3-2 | ASSQELGEQY
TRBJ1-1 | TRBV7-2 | ASSPRDRGNTEAF